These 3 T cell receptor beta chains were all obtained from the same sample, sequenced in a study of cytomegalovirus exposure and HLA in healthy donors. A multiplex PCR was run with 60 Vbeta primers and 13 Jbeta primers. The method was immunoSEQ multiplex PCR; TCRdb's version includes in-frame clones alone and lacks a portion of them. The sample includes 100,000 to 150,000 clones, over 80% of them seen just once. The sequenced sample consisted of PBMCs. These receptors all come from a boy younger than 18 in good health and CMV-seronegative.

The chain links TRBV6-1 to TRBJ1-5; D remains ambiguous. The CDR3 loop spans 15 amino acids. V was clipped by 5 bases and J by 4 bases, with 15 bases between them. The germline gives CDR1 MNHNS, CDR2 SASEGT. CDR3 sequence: CASSLEGQSNQPQHF. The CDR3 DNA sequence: TGTGCCAGCAGTCTCGAGGGCCAGTCTAATCAGCCCCAGCATTTT.

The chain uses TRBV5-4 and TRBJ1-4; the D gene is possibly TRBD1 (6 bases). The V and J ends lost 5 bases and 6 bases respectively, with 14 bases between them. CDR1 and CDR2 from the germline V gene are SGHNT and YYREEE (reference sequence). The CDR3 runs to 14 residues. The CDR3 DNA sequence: TGTGCCAGCAGGGAGGGGGGGGCGGATGAAAAACTGTTTTTT. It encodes CASREGGADEKLFF.

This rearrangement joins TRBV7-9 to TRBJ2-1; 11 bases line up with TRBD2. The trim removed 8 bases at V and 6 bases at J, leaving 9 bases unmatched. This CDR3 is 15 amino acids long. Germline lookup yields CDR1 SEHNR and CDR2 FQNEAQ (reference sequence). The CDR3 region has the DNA TGTGCCAGCGGAGAGACTAGCGGGGAGCTCAATGAGCAGTTCTTC. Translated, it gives CASGETSGELNEQFF.